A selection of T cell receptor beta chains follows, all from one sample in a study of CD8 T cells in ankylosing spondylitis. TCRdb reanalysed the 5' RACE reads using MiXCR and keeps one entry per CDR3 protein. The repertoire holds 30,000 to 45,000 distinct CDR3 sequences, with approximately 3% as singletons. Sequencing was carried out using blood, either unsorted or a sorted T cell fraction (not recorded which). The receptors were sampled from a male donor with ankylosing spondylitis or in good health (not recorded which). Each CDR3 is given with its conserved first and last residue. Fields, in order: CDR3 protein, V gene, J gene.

CDR3aa: CASSVVGWVTDTQYF
v_gene: TRBV9
j_gene: TRBJ2-3

CDR3aa: CASSRDVTLNTEAFF
v_gene: TRBV9
j_gene: TRBJ1-1

CDR3aa: CASSPRTTQETQYF
v_gene: TRBV9
j_gene: TRBJ2-5

CDR3aa: CASSPTITQGRDTEAFF
v_gene: TRBV9
j_gene: TRBJ1-1

CDR3aa: CASSFGQGSQETQYF
v_gene: TRBV9
j_gene: TRBJ2-5

CDR3aa: CASSVEGSSDTQYF
v_gene: TRBV9
j_gene: TRBJ2-3

CDR3aa: CASSEAAGTGELFF
v_gene: TRBV9
j_gene: TRBJ2-2

CDR3aa: CASSAGQGSLVAQETQYF
v_gene: TRBV9
j_gene: TRBJ2-5

CDR3aa: CASSVEEGPQETQYF
v_gene: TRBV9
j_gene: TRBJ2-5

CDR3aa: CASSVNVDTEAFF
v_gene: TRBV9
j_gene: TRBJ1-1

CDR3aa: CASSVGGDAYNSPLHF
v_gene: TRBV9
j_gene: TRBJ1-6

CDR3aa: CASGRDHVNTEAFF
v_gene: TRBV9
j_gene: TRBJ1-1

CDR3aa: CASSVLAGAQETQYF
v_gene: TRBV9
j_gene: TRBJ2-5

CDR3aa: CASSAGTQRDTQYF
v_gene: TRBV9
j_gene: TRBJ2-3

CDR3aa: CASSEGQGLRKLFF
v_gene: TRBV9
j_gene: TRBJ1-4

CDR3aa: CASRAGTGNTGELFF
v_gene: TRBV9
j_gene: TRBJ2-2

CDR3aa: CASSVGGGGAGYGYTF
v_gene: TRBV9
j_gene: TRBJ1-2

CDR3aa: CASSQERNQPQHF
v_gene: TRBV14
j_gene: TRBJ1-5

CDR3aa: CASSPTLLGNEQFF
v_gene: TRBV9
j_gene: TRBJ2-1

CDR3aa: CASSGVYRGNTIYF
v_gene: TRBV9
j_gene: TRBJ1-3

CDR3aa: CASSGDGGYTF
v_gene: TRBV9
j_gene: TRBJ1-2

CDR3aa: CASSVAWAGGGTGELFF
v_gene: TRBV9
j_gene: TRBJ2-2

CDR3aa: CASSVGTTGELFF
v_gene: TRBV9
j_gene: TRBJ2-2

CDR3aa: CASSPRRASGESTDTQYF
v_gene: TRBV9
j_gene: TRBJ2-3

CDR3aa: CASSGAGTSVSDTQYF
v_gene: TRBV9
j_gene: TRBJ2-3

CDR3aa: CASRTSWGERGNTEAFF
v_gene: TRBV11-3
j_gene: TRBJ1-1

CDR3aa: CASSVGFRGRNTGELFF
v_gene: TRBV9
j_gene: TRBJ2-2

CDR3aa: CASSVGQGATNEKLFF
v_gene: TRBV9
j_gene: TRBJ1-4

CDR3aa: CASKTDGGNTIYF
v_gene: TRBV9
j_gene: TRBJ1-3

CDR3aa: CASSTGLAGVGGSSYNEQFF
v_gene: TRBV9
j_gene: TRBJ2-1

CDR3aa: CASASGGQNTGELFF
v_gene: TRBV9
j_gene: TRBJ2-2

CDR3aa: CASSGGQGVLETQYF
v_gene: TRBV9
j_gene: TRBJ2-5

CDR3aa: CASSVGLPDNSPLHF
v_gene: TRBV9
j_gene: TRBJ1-6

CDR3aa: CASSPSGRNYNEQFF
v_gene: TRBV9
j_gene: TRBJ2-1

CDR3aa: CASSVQWGSTDTQYF
v_gene: TRBV9
j_gene: TRBJ2-3

CDR3aa: CASSVEDWSTDTQYF
v_gene: TRBV9
j_gene: TRBJ2-3

CDR3aa: CASSVMAGPHYYNEQFF
v_gene: TRBV9
j_gene: TRBJ2-1

CDR3aa: CASSAGTGNEKLFF
v_gene: TRBV9
j_gene: TRBJ1-4

CDR3aa: CASSVDLAGGVRNEQFF
v_gene: TRBV9
j_gene: TRBJ2-1

CDR3aa: CASSAGLAGANTGELFF
v_gene: TRBV9
j_gene: TRBJ2-2

CDR3aa: CASSAEGSSYNEQFF
v_gene: TRBV9
j_gene: TRBJ2-1

CDR3aa: CASSGGTGQTEAFF
v_gene: TRBV9
j_gene: TRBJ1-1

CDR3aa: CASSPRGPGETQYF
v_gene: TRBV9
j_gene: TRBJ2-5

CDR3aa: CASSVATGAGGYNEQFF
v_gene: TRBV9
j_gene: TRBJ2-1

CDR3aa: CASSVVGDWETQYF
v_gene: TRBV9
j_gene: TRBJ2-5

CDR3aa: CASSVEDRSYNEQFF
v_gene: TRBV9
j_gene: TRBJ2-1

CDR3aa: CASSGGSGNTEAFF
v_gene: TRBV9
j_gene: TRBJ1-1

CDR3aa: CASSSGGSIPEQFF
v_gene: TRBV9
j_gene: TRBJ2-1

CDR3aa: CASDRDGIKPQHF
v_gene: TRBV9
j_gene: TRBJ1-5

CDR3aa: CASSVRQRVGTGANVLTF
v_gene: TRBV9
j_gene: TRBJ2-6

CDR3aa: CASSVDVLSYNEQFF
v_gene: TRBV9
j_gene: TRBJ2-1

CDR3aa: CASSVDRGYTEAFF
v_gene: TRBV9
j_gene: TRBJ1-1

CDR3aa: CASSVDWTVGTQYF
v_gene: TRBV9
j_gene: TRBJ2-5

CDR3aa: CASSVAGQLYNEQFF
v_gene: TRBV9
j_gene: TRBJ2-1

CDR3aa: CASSASPTGEAFF
v_gene: TRBV9
j_gene: TRBJ1-1

CDR3aa: CASSAQDLSVTQYF
v_gene: TRBV9
j_gene: TRBJ2-5

CDR3aa: CASSRQGGSNQPQHF
v_gene: TRBV9
j_gene: TRBJ1-5

CDR3aa: CASSVFEGGQTQYF
v_gene: TRBV9
j_gene: TRBJ2-5

CDR3aa: CASSPARGNTGELFF
v_gene: TRBV9
j_gene: TRBJ2-2

CDR3aa: CASSETTGPGAPLHF
v_gene: TRBV9
j_gene: TRBJ1-6